The present T cell receptor (beta chain) was sequenced within a study of T cells in Graves' hyperthyroidism and ophthalmopathy. It was RNA transcripts that yielded the amplified TCR beta CDR3 regions. First-round RT-PCR targeting the TCR CDR3 was performed with the HTBI primer set. TCRdb re-called the multiplex PCR reads with MiXCR, one entry per CDR3 protein. The top ten hold roughly 30% of the sample, which has nearly 750,000 distinct CDR3 sequences, approximately 40% seen once. Hyperthyroidism of Graves' type that showed no ophthalmopathy progression within 18 months was stable. PBMCs were collected from a roughly 10 ml volume of fresh peripheral blood. This clonotype originated in a woman aged 40-49 years with Graves' hyperthyroidism. The sample comprised blood.

This CDR3 is CASSPEWGRGYTF. CDR3 bases: TGCGCCAGCAGCCCGGAATGGGGACGTGGCTACACCTTC. The chain carries TRBV4-1 and TRBJ1-2; D might be TRBD1 (5 bases). Germline assignment: CDR1 MGHRA and CDR2 YSYEKL. The CDR3 covers 13 residues. With 4 bases removed from V and 7 bases from J, the gap between germline ends came to 13 bases.